The 16 T cell receptor beta chains below all came from one sample that was sequenced in a study of vaccination and CD4 T cells after COVID-19. Their specific antigens are unknown. As for treatment: roughly ten-day PBMC culture with coronavirus spike peptide pools or control peptides (ViraFEST assay). Oncomine TCR Beta short-read sequencing was applied to DNA from cultured CD4+ T cells. TCRdb ran MiXCR on the PCR reads and lists one entry per CDR3 protein. The sample holds under 10,000 distinct CDR3 sequences, roughly half seen once. Sequenced input: CD4+ T cells from blood, cultured in vitro. These receptors were obtained from a human donor who had recovered from COVID-19.

The chain has TRBV20-1 and TRBJ2-2; 13 bases agree with TRBD2. After removal of 6 bases from V and 3 bases from J, the junction contained 7 bases not matched to a gene. Per germline, CDR1 DFQATT and CDR2 SNEGSKA (reference sequence). The CDR3 consists of 16 residues. The chain's CDR3 is CSALLAGGRDTGELFF. The CDR3 DNA reads as TGCAGTGCCCTACTAGCGGGGGGGCGGGACACCGGGGAGCTGTTTTTT.

The V gene is TRBV6-5, the J gene TRBJ2-4, with TRBD1 identical over 10 bases. The J segment lost 3 bases and the V segment lost 4 bases, leaving 3 bases of the junction unmatched. Germline-derived CDR1 and CDR2 are MNHEY and SVGAGI. CDR3 size: 15 residues. CDR3 loop: CASSFRTGGKNIQYF. CDR3 sequence (DNA): TGTGCCAGCAGTTTCCGGACAGGGGGCAAAAACATTCAGTACTTC.

Remarks on this clonotype: This sequence is one base from a far larger clone and is likely a read error. The chain carries TRBV20-1 and TRBJ2-7; 11 nucleotides line up with TRBD2. CDR1 is DFQATT and CDR2 is SNEGSKA in the germline V gene (reference sequence). V lost 1 base to trimming and J lost 7 bases; unmatched junction nucleotides: 6. There are 14 residues in the CDR3. CDR3 sequence (DNA): TGCAGTGCTAGAGGCGCTAGCGGGAGGAATGAGCAGTACTTC. Its translation: CSARGASGRNEQYF.

The chain recombines TRBV6-1 with TRBJ1-1, with D perhaps matching TRBD1 (5 bases). In germline, CDR1 is MNHNS, CDR2 SASEGT. This CDR3 has 12 residues. V was cut by 7 bases and J by 1 base, with 7 bases left in between. The CDR3 DNA reads TGTGCCAGCACTACAGGGAACACTGAAGCTTTCTTT. As protein: CASTTGNTEAFF.

In nucleotides, the CDR3 is TGTGCTAGTGGGAAGGGGACTAGCGGGAGTAATGAGCAGTTCTTC. Translated: CASGKGTSGSNEQFF. This chain links TRBV12-5 with TRBJ2-1, with 14 bases identical to TRBD2. Germline V lookup: CDR1 LGHNT, CDR2 FRNRAP. The ends lost 6 bases at V and 7 bases at J; junction bases unmatched: 5. The CDR3 runs 15 residues.

The chain carries TRBV18 and TRBJ1-5, with D hard to call. The CDR3 totals 13 residues. Germline V gene sequence: CDR1 KGHSH, CDR2 LQKENI. Trimming took off 5 bases at V and 3 bases at J, with 8 bases between the two ends. CDR3 bases: TGTGCCAGCTCAGGCGGAAACAATCAGCCCCAGCATTTT. Amino acids: CASSGGNNQPQHF.

The rearrangement joins TRBV10-1 to TRBJ1-1, with D maybe TRBD1 (5 bases). This CDR3 is built from 13 residues. Germline values: CDR1 WNHNN, CDR2 SYGVQD (reference sequence). The V gene lost 5 bases and the J gene lost 1 base, with 8 bases spanning the gap. The CDR3 coding sequence is TGCGCCAGCAGTAACGGACAGAACACTGAAGCTTTCTTT. Translated: CASSNGQNTEAFF.

The rearrangement links TRBV2 to TRBJ2-7, with 14 bases identical to TRBD2. The germline gives CDR1 SNHLY, CDR2 FYNNEI. The CDR3 totals 17 residues. With 7 bases clipped from V and 3 bases from J, the junction kept 11 bases outside the gene matches. DNA for the CDR3: TGTGCCAGCATAAACGGACTAGCGGGAGGATTATTCTACGAGCAGTACTTC. Translation: CASINGLAGGLFYEQYF.

This clonotype was found a few times. V gene TRBV2 combines with J gene TRBJ2-7; D remains unclear. Germline V gives CDR1 SNHLY, CDR2 FYNNEI. The CDR3 is made up of 10 amino acids. V was clipped by 10 bases and J by 5 bases, with 9 bases between them. The DNA of the CDR3 is TGTGCCATATTGGACCACGAGCAGTACTTC. It codes for CAILDHEQYF.

The rearrangement uses TRBV6-1 and TRBJ2-6; tentatively, D is TRBD2 (5 bases). Germline CDR1 MNHNS, CDR2 SASEGT. The CDR3 sequence is 18 residues long. Trimming cost V 3 bases and J 0 bases, with 15 bases left between them. This CDR3 is CASSDPGARASGANVLTF. CDR3 nucleotides: TGTGCCAGCAGTGATCCGGGCGCGAGGGCCTCTGGGGCCAACGTCCTGACTTTC.

The chain combines TRBV20-1 with TRBJ1-6; D remains unclear. Germline CDR1 and CDR2: DFQATT and SNEGSKA (reference sequence). The CDR3 sequence is 15 residues long. Trimming removed 0 bases from V and 8 bases from J, with 14 bases in between. Here the CDR3 DNA reads TGCAGTGCTAGAGATTGGCGGCTTAATGATTCACCCCTCCACTTT. This encodes CSARDWRLNDSPLHF.

Remarks on this clonotype: Compared with germline, one end of the junction differs, possibly owing to a read error. The V gene is TRBV12-3 or TRBV12-4, the J gene TRBJ2-7; D possibly matches TRBD1 or TRBD2 (5 bases each). This CDR3 is built from 14 residues. This chain's CDR3 is CASSLSPQVSGSNF. CDR3 DNA sequence: TGTGCCAGCAGTTTAAGCCCACAGGTGTCAGGGAGCAACTTC.

The V call is TRBV7-9, the J call TRBJ2-2, with 8 bases identical to TRBD1. V was clipped by 10 bases and J by 0 bases; unmatched bases: 4. The CDR3 sequence is 14 residues long. Germline lookup yields CDR1 SEHNR and CDR2 FQNEAQ (reference sequence). CDR3 DNA sequence: TGTGCCATTAGACAGGGGTCGAACACCGGGGAGCTGTTTTTT. It codes for CAIRQGSNTGELFF.

The chain couples TRBV15 to TRBJ2-1; D is tentatively TRBD1 or TRBD2 (7 bases each). V lost 3 bases to trimming and J lost 4 bases, with 16 bases between them. This CDR3 is 16 amino acids long. Germline V gives CDR1 LNHNV, CDR2 YYDKDF (reference sequence). CDR3 sequence: CATSRTRQGLYNEQFF. The DNA for the CDR3 is TGTGCCACCAGCAGGACCCGACAGGGACTATACAATGAGCAGTTCTTC.

This sequence joins TRBV11-3 and TRBJ2-5, with TRBD2 matching 13 bases. Germline assignment: CDR1 SGHNT and CDR2 YENEEA. This CDR3 is 18 amino acids long. Trimming cost V 0 bases and J 2 bases; bases outside gene matches: 6. The CDR3 spells CASSLDPGLAGRQETQYF. CDR3 sequence (DNA): TGTGCCAGCAGCTTAGATCCGGGACTAGCGGGGAGACAAGAGACCCAGTACTTC.

The chain employs TRBV20-1 and TRBJ2-7; D call uncertain. V lost 1 base to trimming and J lost 4 bases, with 20 bases between them. Germline lookup yields CDR1 DFQATT and CDR2 SNEGSKA (reference sequence). This CDR3 has 16 amino acids. CDR3 bases: TGCAGTGCTAGAGGTGGAGAGGTTCTCATGGCGTACGAGCAGTACTTC. Translating it yields CSARGGEVLMAYEQYF.